The 20 T cell receptor beta chains in this list originate from one sample, sequenced in a study of T cells in Graves' hyperthyroidism and ophthalmopathy (dated by TCRdb to about 2019). Library construction relied on multiplex PCR. Instrument on record: Illumina HiSeq 2000. The TCR beta CDR3 regions were amplified from RNA transcripts. The first round of RT-PCR for the TCR CDR3 was performed with the HTBI primer set and the Qiagen OneStep RT-PCR kit. The raw public reads went through TCRdb reprocessing: fastp at Q25, MiXCR clone calling, in-frame beta chains kept. Each entry is one CDR3 protein sequence, shown with its most common DNA and genes. Recorded for this sample are about 530,000 distinct CDR3 sequences; approximately 17% of them occurred a single time. The ten largest clonotypes hold roughly 15% of the sample. The material sequenced was blood. The receptors originated from a woman aged 18-30 years with Graves' ophthalmopathy.

Many counts were recorded for this clonotype. The chain has TRBV20-1 and TRBJ1-1; TRBD1 is a possible D gene (5 bases). V was pared by 5 bases and J by 1 base, with 8 bases between. CDR1 is DFQATT, CDR2 SNEGSKA, per germline (reference sequence). This CDR3 is built from 12 residues. CDR3 sequence: CSAPTENTEAFF. The CDR3 bases are TGCAGTGCTCCGACAGAGAACACTGAAGCTTTCTTT.

As for this clonotype: This clone may be a read error of a much larger clone one base away. The rearrangement uses TRBV30 and TRBJ1-2, with D possibly being TRBD1 (5 bases). The V end was cut by 1 base, the J end by 7 bases, with 19 bases between. The germline CDR1 and CDR2 sequences are GTSNPN and SVGIG (reference sequence). The CDR3 is 15 residues long. CDR3 bases: TGTGCCTGGAGTGCACTCAGCGGGTATGGGGGTGGCTACACCTTC. It encodes CAWSALSGYGGGYTF.

This clonotype was detected many times. This chain uses TRBV7-2 with TRBJ2-7; no definite D call. V was cut by 5 bases and J by 1 base, with 12 bases left in between. Germline V gene lookup returns CDR1 SGHTA and CDR2 FQGNSA. The CDR3 spans 14 residues. CDR3 DNA sequence: TGTGCCAGCAGCCCCCGACTGGGTTCCTACGAGCAGTACTTC. Encoded protein: CASSPRLGSYEQYF.

This clonotype turned up a few times. The chain links TRBV7-2 to TRBJ2-1; D might be TRBD1 or TRBD2, each matching 5 bases. The V and J ends lost 5 bases and 6 bases respectively, with 17 bases between them. The CDR3 contains 15 residues. In germline, CDR1 is SGHTA, CDR2 FQGNSA. The CDR3 region is CASSLRDLVGNEQFF. DNA of the CDR3: TGTGCCAGCAGCCTCCGGGACCTAGTAGGCAATGAGCAGTTCTTC.

This clonotype was detected only a few times. As the CDR3 is not closed by the conserved phenylalanine or tryptophan, this likely results from a read error. This sequence joins TRBV25-1 and TRBJ1-1, with 8 bases lining up with TRBD1. With V trimmed by 4 bases and J by 6 bases, 7 bases remained unmatched. The germline CDR1 and CDR2 sequences are MGHDK and SYGVNS. The CDR3 loop spans 14 amino acids. In DNA form, the CDR3 reads TGTGCCAGCAGTGTGACAGGGGATAAATCTGAAGCTTTCCTT. The encoded protein is CASSVTGDKSEAFL.

On this clonotype: At one end the junction does not follow the germline gene, possibly because of a read error. CDR3 region: CASSLGDMNTETFF. DNA for the CDR3: TGTGCCAGCAGCTTAGGGGACATGAACACTGAAACTTTCTTT. The rearrangement joins TRBV7-6 to TRBJ1-1; D is perhaps TRBD1 (6 bases). The CDR3 loop spans 14 amino acids. Germline V CDR1 and CDR2: SGHVS, FNYEAQ.

This chain links TRBV11-3 with TRBJ2-1; possibly TRBD1 for D (6 bases). V gave up 4 bases and J gave up 10 bases, with 11 bases separating them. The CDR3 loop spans 12 amino acids. Looked up from germline, CDR1 is SGHNT and CDR2 is YENEEA. The CDR3 here is CASSWGTLEQFF. The CDR3 DNA is TGTGCCAGCAGCTGGGGGACACTAGAGCAGTTCTTC.

This clonotype was picked up a small number of times. Here the CDR3 DNA reads TGCAGTGCTAGTACGGATCTGGAAAAACTGTTTTTT. It codes for CSASTDLEKLFF. The chain combines TRBV20-1 with TRBJ1-4, with D uncertain. The ends were cut back, 3 bases at V and 8 bases at J, with 10 bases in the middle. This CDR3 is built from 12 residues. Germline CDR1 reads DFQATT; CDR2 reads SNEGSKA (reference sequence).

The J gene is TRBJ2-1, the V gene TRBV28; no clear D gene. V was trimmed by 7 bases and J by 3 bases, leaving 7 bases between them. Germline-derived CDR1 and CDR2 are MDHEN and SYDVKM. The CDR3 extends over 12 amino acids. The CDR3 DNA follows: TGTGCCAGCAACTCAGTCTACAATGAGCAGTTCTTC. Amino acid sequence: CASNSVYNEQFF.

V gene TRBV4-1 combines with J gene TRBJ2-1; TRBD1 or TRBD2 may be the D gene (5 bases each). The CDR3 runs 16 residues. Germline V gene sequence: CDR1 MGHRA, CDR2 YSYEKL. The V end was cut by 4 bases, the J end by 4 bases, with 17 bases between. Here the CDR3 reads CASSRKPGPLYNEQFF. In nucleotides, the CDR3 is TGCGCCAGCAGCCGAAAACCGGGACCGCTTTACAATGAGCAGTTCTTC.

The CDR3: CASSEEGRTTDTQYF. The CDR3 DNA reads TGTGCCAGCAGCGAGGAGGGGCGTACCACAGATACGCAGTATTTT. The chain uses TRBV9 and TRBJ2-3; the D gene is possibly TRBD2 (6 bases). Trimming left V 3 bases short and J 2 bases short, with 13 bases between. There are 15 residues in the CDR3. Germline V gene sequence: CDR1 SGDLS, CDR2 YYNGEE.

The chain couples TRBV28 to TRBJ1-5; a weak D match, TRBD1 (5 bases). V lost 5 bases and J 3 bases, leaving 11 bases between the germline ends. Germline V gene sequence: CDR1 MDHEN, CDR2 SYDVKM. The CDR3 has 14 residues. The chain's CDR3 is CASSLTVDNQPQHF. Here the CDR3 DNA reads TGTGCCAGCAGTCTGACAGTTGACAATCAGCCCCAGCATTTT.

V usage is TRBV18 and J usage is TRBJ2-7, with 8 nucleotides matching TRBD1. The trim removed 4 bases at V and 3 bases at J, leaving 8 bases unmatched. In germline, CDR1 is KGHSH, CDR2 LQKENI. The CDR3 runs to 15 residues. CDR3 sequence: CASSQGGTGLYEQYF. In DNA form, the CDR3 reads TGTGCCAGCTCACAGGGCGGGACAGGCCTCTACGAGCAGTACTTC.

Only a few counts were recorded for this clonotype. The V gene is TRBV12-3 or TRBV12-4, the J gene TRBJ1-5; D not resolved. The ends were cut back, 3 bases at V and 0 bases at J, with 15 bases in the middle. The CDR3 spans 17 residues. This chain's CDR3 is CASSFERDWGSNQPQHF. In DNA, the CDR3 is TGTGCCAGCAGTTTTGAAAGGGATTGGGGTAGCAATCAGCCCCAGCATTTT.

This clonotype was counted a few times. V usage is TRBV7-2 and J usage is TRBJ2-7; 9 positions match TRBD2. Germline V lookup: CDR1 SGHTA, CDR2 FQGNSA. The CDR3 covers 15 residues. V shed 2 bases and J 4 bases; nucleotides not matched to a gene: 6. This CDR3 is CASSLSSSGAYEQYF. CDR3 sequence (DNA): TGTGCCAGCAGCTTATCATCTAGCGGGGCATACGAGCAGTACTTC. Full variable domain (remainder filled in from reference TRBV7-2 and TRBJ2-7): GAGVSQSPSNKVTEKGKDVELRCDPISGHTALYWYRQSLGQGLEFLIYFQGNSAPDKSGLPSDRFSAERTGGSVSTLTIQRTQQEDSAVYLCASSLSSSGAYEQYFGPGTRLTVT.

This clonotype was counted many times. The V and J genes are TRBV30 and TRBJ1-1; a weak D match, TRBD1 (5 bases). Trimming shortened V by 3 bases and J by 0 bases, and 11 bases separated the two germline ends. Germline lookup yields CDR1 GTSNPN and CDR2 SVGIG (reference sequence). This CDR3 comprises 14 residues. The DNA of the CDR3 is TGTGCCTGGAGCGTGGGACGGCTGAACACTGAAGCTTTCTTT. Protein product: CAWSVGRLNTEAFF.

The J gene is TRBJ1-2, the V gene TRBV20-1; unclear D gene. V lost 7 bases and J lost 0, with 15 bases in between. The CDR3 totals 14 residues. Germline V gene lookup returns CDR1 DFQATT and CDR2 SNEGSKA (reference sequence). CDR3 DNA sequence: TGCAGTGTCACAAACCGAAGAGCTAACTATGGCTACACCTTC. It specifies CSVTNRRANYGYTF.

This clonotype was observed many times. The rearrangement uses TRBV29-1 and TRBJ2-5; a weak D match, TRBD2 (6 bases). The CDR3 runs to 14 residues. Germline V gene lookup returns CDR1 SQVTM and CDR2 ANQGSEA. Trimming left V 7 bases short and J 4 bases short, with 19 bases between. The chain's CDR3 is CSGGELTRRETQYF. In DNA form, the CDR3 reads TGCAGCGGGGGGGAACTGACTAGAAGAGAGACCCAGTACTTC.

This clonotype came up a few times. At one end, the junction sequence differs from germline, possibly due to a read error. The chain recombines TRBV11-2 with TRBJ1-5, with D tentatively TRBD1 (5 bases). In germline, CDR1 is SGHAT, CDR2 FQNNGV. This CDR3 has 13 residues. CDR3 sequence: CAGSSRGAQAQHF. In nucleotides, the CDR3 is TGTGCCGGCAGCTCCCGAGGGGCCCAGGCCCAGCATTTT.

The rearrangement joins TRBV6-5 to TRBJ1-2; D is uncertain. The germline V gene encodes CDR1 MNHEY and CDR2 SVGAGI. The V gene lost 2 bases and the J gene lost 7 bases, with 17 bases spanning the gap. The CDR3 loop spans 15 amino acids. CDR3 sequence: CASSYPNKGQRGYTF. The CDR3 DNA reads TGTGCCAGCAGTTACCCCAACAAGGGCCAGCGTGGCTACACCTTC.